Here is one T cell receptor (beta chain) with its context. Its antigen has not been determined. Base-call qualities are not available, and no considerably larger clone is one nucleotide away. The immunoSEQ Assay, a bias-controlled multiplex PCR, was used to amplify TCRbeta CDR3 regions from genomic DNA. The authors' analysis ran thus. Nucleated cell counts per sample were estimated from amplification of reference gene primers within the assay. To quantify the absolute abundance of each unique TCRbeta CDR3 rearrangement, sequence reads were collapsed and filtered. For each sample, productive Simpson clonality was calculated as the square root of Simpson's diversity index across productive rearrangements. The source is immuneACCESS, and TCRdb retained only in-frame sequences with V and J called. Part of the clones is not carried over; for the studies checked, unresolved V genes explain less than half of this, and the remainder is unexplained. Clonal size and the V and J genes are those of that table, whereas D and trimming came from the DNA. Here the sample has under 250,000 clones; 85% to 90% occur a single time. Around 1.7% of the sample belongs to the ten largest clones.

This specimen comes from a study of blood T cell repertoires in COVID-19 (dated by TCRdb to about 2020). For the wider study: The collaborator samples originated in the United States, Italy and Spain and spanned the acute and convalescent phases of COVID-19. Nearly every sample came with metadata listing a de-identified subject ID, COVID-19 status, age in years and sex. The material from the prospective study consisted of cDNA or gDNA derived from T cells, B-cell-depleted T cells, or PBMCs. A freely available public database, intended as a resource for researchers studying the immune response to SARS-CoV-2, is where the repertoires were released. Samples came from the ongoing ImmuneRACE study (first 160 participants) plus 1,254 subjects from 6 global collaborators. Subjects who had been exposed to COVID-19, were actively infected with it, or had recovered from it provided the deeply sampled blood TCRbeta repertoires that made up the dataset. HLA class I and class II types, where available, came from metadata supplied by the sample provider rather than from assay-based typing. Here is what the overall study found, with its caveats: The amount of clinical and demographic metadata varied by source and participant and was provided uncurated.

The germline V gene encodes CDR1 MNHNS and CDR2 SASEGT. From the cysteine through the phenylalanine, the CDR3 covers 15 amino acids. This entry keeps only the CDR3 DNA: 45 bases, framed from base 1. The germline ends are 13 bases apart after V is trimmed by 1 base and J by 6 bases. Participants in the prospective study were aged roughly 18 to 100 years, lived in 24 United States geographic areas, and enrolled through a virtual design. In the prospective study, participants were assigned to cohorts based on the clinical history participants reported in a screening survey and a study questionnaire. Recovered participants in ImmuneRACE Cohort 3 were defined as having two consecutive negative NP/OP PCR tests, clearance from a healthcare professional, or resolution of symptoms. Mobile phlebotomists in the prospective study collected whole blood, serum and a nasopharyngeal or oropharyngeal swab from every participant. Participants in the prospective study had the option to provide additional blood draws and questionnaires over an approximately 2-month period. Prospective study blood samples were shipped either frozen or at room temperature before DNA extraction.

The chain couples TRBV6-1 to TRBJ2-1; the D segment could be TRBD2, given 6 matching bases. The source is a man aged 40-49 years who had recovered from COVID-19. Sequenced material: PBMCs or T cells enriched from blood (not recorded which). In nucleotide form, the sequence is TGTGCCAGCAGTGAAGGGAGAATCGGGGGCAATGAGCAGTTCTTC. It translates as CASSEGRIGGNEQFF.